This T cell receptor (beta chain) comes out of a study of T cell responses to AZD1222 COVID-19 vaccine (dated by TCRdb to about 2021). Regarding the complete study: AZD1222 recipients with second doses at about 4 weeks or about 12 weeks were pooled, because spike-specific TCR depth and breadth did not differ between schedules. A total of 230 or so trial participants underwent TCR sequencing, of whom some 210 received two doses of AZD1222 and some 25 received two doses of the MenACWY control vaccine. Enrollment into the trials was organized by age into subgroups of 18-55, 56-69 and 70-plus years, and those subgroups contained roughly 150, 30 and 60 TCR-sequenced participants, respectively.

V and J are truncated by 3 bases and 0 bases respectively, leaving an intervening sequence of 4 bases. The CDR3 sequence holds 14 residues, the cysteine and phenylalanine included. The CDR3 DNA has 42 bases and is translated from base 1. As encoded in the germline V gene, CDR1 is SGDLS while CDR2 is YYNGEE. According to the study, the label for this sample's time point signals: baseline before first vaccination. Vaccinee samples came from UK trials COV001 and COV002, including a single-blind randomized controlled phase 2/3 trial of AZD1222 (ChAdOx1 nCoV-19) in healthy adults. For TCRbeta chain sequencing, PBMC samples from trial participants were taken at day 0 and at day 28 after the second dose. A word on this clone: The antigen this receptor binds is unknown. Base qualities are missing; no much larger clone stands one base away.

The CDR3 regions of human TCRbeta chains were analyzed by immunosequencing. The original methods were these. Repertoire TCRs were matched against a reference library of SARS-CoV-2-specific TCRs generated with the MIRA antigen-specificity platform. Breadth was defined as the fraction of unique TCRs that were SARS-CoV-2-associated. Depth was defined as the fraction of total T cells that were SARS-CoV-2-associated. Using the MIRA data, each spike-specific TCR was mapped to the spike region that the TCR reacts to and placed in a CD4 or CD8 class. Log10-transformed breadth and depth values were compared by one-way ANOVA with Sidak's multiple comparisons tests. TCRdb re-hosts the immuneACCESS table, in-frame sequences only. Its copies lack some clones; in the studies checked, an unresolved V gene accounts for under half of them, and the cause for the rest is not known. The DNA gave D and trimming, while V, J and clone size come from that table. In this sample the table shows 120,000 to 150,000 clones, roughly 88% of which occur a single time. 2.2% of the sample lies in the top ten.

The paper's findings and limits, for the study overall: After two AZD1222 doses, spike-specific TCR breadth and depth were significantly higher than at day 0 and than in MenACWY recipients. Participants were mostly white British, with more females than males. The authors suggested clonal diversity may have been underestimated. Reportedly, almost half of the unique spike-specific TCRs recognized epitopes lying outside the regions that are mutated in the B.1.351 and B.1.1.7 variants. The vaccine-associated CD4 TCRs covered the entire spike protein, and the dominant responses fell in regions 160-218 and 743-854. Because no day 14 peak-response samples were available, the repertoires could be characterized only after the peak T cell response. Only five to seven AZD1222 recipients were SARS-CoV-2 seropositive at baseline, limiting conclusions about previously exposed vaccinees. In the small 56-69-year group, the increase in depth fell short of significance, most likely because of low power.

The sequence joins TRBV9 to TRBJ2-6, with the D gene uncertain. This TCR was recovered from an adult in good health. The sample in question was peripheral blood, obtained on day 0 of AZD1222 vaccination. The CDR3 amino acid sequence is: CASSGSSGANVLTF. The nucleotide sequence reads as follows: TGTGCCAGCAGCGGAAGCTCTGGGGCCAACGTCCTGACTTTC.